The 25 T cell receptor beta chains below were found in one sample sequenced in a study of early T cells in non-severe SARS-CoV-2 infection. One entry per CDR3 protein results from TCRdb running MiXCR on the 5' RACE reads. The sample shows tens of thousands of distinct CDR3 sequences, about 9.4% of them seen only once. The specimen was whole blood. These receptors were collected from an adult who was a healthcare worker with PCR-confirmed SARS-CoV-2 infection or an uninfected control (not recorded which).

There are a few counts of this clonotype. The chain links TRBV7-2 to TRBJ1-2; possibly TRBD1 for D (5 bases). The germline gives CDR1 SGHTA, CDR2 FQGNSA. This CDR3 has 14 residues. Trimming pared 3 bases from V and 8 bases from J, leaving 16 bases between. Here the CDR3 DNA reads TGTGCCAGCAGCTTCAGGGACGGGGATCGAGGCTACACCTTC. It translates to CASSFRDGDRGYTF. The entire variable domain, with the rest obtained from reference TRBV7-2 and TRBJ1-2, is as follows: GAGVSQSPSNKVTEKGKDVELRCDPISGHTALYWYRQSLGQGLEFLIYFQGNSAPDKSGLPSDRFSAERTGGSVSTLTIQRTQQEDSAVYLCASSFRDGDRGYTFGSGTRLTVV.

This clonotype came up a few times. The CDR3 bases are TGTGCCAGCAGCCAAGATATAGGCGAGACCCAGTACTTC. Translation: CASSQDIGETQYF. This chain connects TRBV14 to TRBJ2-5, with no clear D. Germline values: CDR1 SGHDN, CDR2 FVKESK. The CDR3 totals 13 residues. The germline V and J ends were trimmed by 0 bases and 5 bases, with 7 bases remaining between them. The complete variable domain, with remaining parts taken from reference TRBV14 and TRBJ2-5, reads EAGVTQFPSHSVIEKGQTVTLRCDPISGHDNLYWYRRVMGKEIKFLLHFVKESKQDESGMPNNRFLAERTGGTYSTLKVQPAELEDSGVYFCASSQDIGETQYFGPGTRLLVL.

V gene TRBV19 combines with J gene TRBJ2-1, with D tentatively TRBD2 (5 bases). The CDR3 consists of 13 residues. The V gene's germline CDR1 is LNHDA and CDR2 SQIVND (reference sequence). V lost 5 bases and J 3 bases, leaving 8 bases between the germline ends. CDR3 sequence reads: CASSGAGYNEQFF. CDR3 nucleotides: TGTGCCAGTAGTGGTGCGGGCTACAATGAGCAGTTCTTC.

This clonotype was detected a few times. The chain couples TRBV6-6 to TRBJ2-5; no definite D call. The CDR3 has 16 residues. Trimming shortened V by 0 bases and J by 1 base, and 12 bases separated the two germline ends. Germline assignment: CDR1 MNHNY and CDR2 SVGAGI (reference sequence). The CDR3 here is CASSYSGSPGQETQYF. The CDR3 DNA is TGTGCCAGCAGTTACTCGGGCAGTCCTGGCCAAGAGACCCAGTACTTC.

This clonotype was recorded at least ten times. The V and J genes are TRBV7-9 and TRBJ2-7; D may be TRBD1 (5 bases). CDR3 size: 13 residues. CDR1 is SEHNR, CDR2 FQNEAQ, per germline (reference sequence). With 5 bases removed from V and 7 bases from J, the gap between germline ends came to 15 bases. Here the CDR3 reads CASSPPGLEEQYF. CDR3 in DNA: TGTGCCAGCAGCCCCCCAGGGCTCGAAGAGCAGTACTTC.

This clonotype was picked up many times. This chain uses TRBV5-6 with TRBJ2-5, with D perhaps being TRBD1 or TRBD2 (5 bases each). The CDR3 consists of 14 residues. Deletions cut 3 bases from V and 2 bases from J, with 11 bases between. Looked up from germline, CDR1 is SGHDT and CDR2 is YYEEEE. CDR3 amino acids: CASSWFGTQETQYF. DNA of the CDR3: TGTGCCAGCAGCTGGTTCGGGACGCAAGAGACCCAGTACTTC.

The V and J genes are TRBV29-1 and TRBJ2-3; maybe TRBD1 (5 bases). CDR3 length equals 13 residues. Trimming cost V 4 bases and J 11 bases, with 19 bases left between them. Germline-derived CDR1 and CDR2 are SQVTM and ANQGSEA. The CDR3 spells CSVAPDRTREQYF. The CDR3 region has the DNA TGCAGCGTTGCCCCTGACCGTACCAGGGAGCAGTATTTT.

CDR3 residues: CSARGGEGNRGHDGYTF. The DNA of the CDR3 is TGCAGTGCTAGAGGAGGAGAGGGAAACAGGGGACACGATGGCTACACCTTC. The chain links TRBV20-1 to TRBJ1-2; 7 nucleotides align to TRBD1. The CDR3 is 17 residues long. Germline V gene sequence: CDR1 DFQATT, CDR2 SNEGSKA (reference sequence). The V and J ends lost 1 base and 6 bases, in that order; junction bases with no gene match: 17.

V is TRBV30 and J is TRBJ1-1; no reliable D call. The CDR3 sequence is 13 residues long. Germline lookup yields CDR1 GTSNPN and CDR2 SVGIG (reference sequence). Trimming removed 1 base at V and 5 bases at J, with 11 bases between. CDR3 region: CAWSGNLGTEAFF. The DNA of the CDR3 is TGTGCCTGGAGTGGGAACTTGGGGACTGAAGCTTTCTTT.

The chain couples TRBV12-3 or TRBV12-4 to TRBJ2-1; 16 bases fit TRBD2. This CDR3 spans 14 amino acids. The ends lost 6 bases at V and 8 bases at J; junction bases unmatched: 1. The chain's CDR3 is CASRGLAGGHEQFF. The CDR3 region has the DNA TGTGCCAGCAGGGGACTAGCGGGAGGGCATGAGCAGTTCTTC.

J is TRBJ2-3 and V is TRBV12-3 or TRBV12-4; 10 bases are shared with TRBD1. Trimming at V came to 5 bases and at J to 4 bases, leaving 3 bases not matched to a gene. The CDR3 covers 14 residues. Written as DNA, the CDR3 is TGTGCCAGCAGTCCCGGACAGGGGGCAGATACGCAGTATTTT. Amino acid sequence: CASSPGQGADTQYF.

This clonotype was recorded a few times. CDR3 sequence: CASSQDQLAGAYEQYF. CDR3 nucleotides: TGTGCCAGCAGCCAAGATCAACTAGCGGGAGCCTACGAGCAGTACTTC. The chain recombines TRBV3-1 with TRBJ2-7; 11 nucleotides agree with TRBD2. The CDR3 covers 16 residues. Germline V CDR1 and CDR2: LGHDT, YNNKEL (reference sequence). V lost 0 bases, J lost 2 bases, and 3 bases stayed unmatched.

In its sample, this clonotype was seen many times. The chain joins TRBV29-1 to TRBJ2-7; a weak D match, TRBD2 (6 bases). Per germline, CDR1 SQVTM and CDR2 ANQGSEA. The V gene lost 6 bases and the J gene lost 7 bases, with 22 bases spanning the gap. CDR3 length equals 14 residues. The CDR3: CSVRTSPQRGEQYF. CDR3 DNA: TGCAGCGTGCGGACATCCCCCCAACGGGGGGAGCAGTACTTC.

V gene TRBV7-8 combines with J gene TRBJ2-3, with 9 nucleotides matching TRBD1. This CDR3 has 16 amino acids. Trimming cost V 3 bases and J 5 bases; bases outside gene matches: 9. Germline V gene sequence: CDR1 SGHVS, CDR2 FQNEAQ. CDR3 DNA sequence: TGTGCCAGCAGCTTGGGACAGGGAGGACACATAGATACGCAGTATTTT. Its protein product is CASSLGQGGHIDTQYF.

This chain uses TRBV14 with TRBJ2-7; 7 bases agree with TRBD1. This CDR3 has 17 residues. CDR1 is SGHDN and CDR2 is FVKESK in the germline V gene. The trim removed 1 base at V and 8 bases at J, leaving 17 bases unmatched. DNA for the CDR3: TGTGCCAGCAGCCAAGGCTCCGGGACAGAGTTCAGTGTTCAGCAGTACTTC. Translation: CASSQGSGTEFSVQQYF.

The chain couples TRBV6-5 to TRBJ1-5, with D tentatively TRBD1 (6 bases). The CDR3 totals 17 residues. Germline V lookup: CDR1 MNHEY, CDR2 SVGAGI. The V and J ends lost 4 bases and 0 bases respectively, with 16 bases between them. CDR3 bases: TGTGCCAGCAGTTTGACAGGAGACTCGTATAGCAATCAGCCCCAGCATTTT. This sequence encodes CASSLTGDSYSNQPQHF.

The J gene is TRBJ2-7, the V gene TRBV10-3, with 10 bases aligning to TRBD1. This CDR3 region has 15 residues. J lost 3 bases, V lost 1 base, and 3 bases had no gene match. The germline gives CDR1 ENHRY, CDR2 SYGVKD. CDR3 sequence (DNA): TGTGCCATCAGTGAGTTCGGGGACAGGGGCTACGAGCAGTACTTC. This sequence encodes CAISEFGDRGYEQYF.

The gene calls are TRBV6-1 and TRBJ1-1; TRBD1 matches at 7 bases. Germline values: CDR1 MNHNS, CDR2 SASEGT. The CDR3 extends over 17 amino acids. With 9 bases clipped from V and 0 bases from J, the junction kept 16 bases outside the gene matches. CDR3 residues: CASRTGVAILMNTEAFF. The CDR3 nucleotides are TGTGCCAGTCGAACAGGGGTGGCTATCCTTATGAACACTGAAGCTTTCTTT.

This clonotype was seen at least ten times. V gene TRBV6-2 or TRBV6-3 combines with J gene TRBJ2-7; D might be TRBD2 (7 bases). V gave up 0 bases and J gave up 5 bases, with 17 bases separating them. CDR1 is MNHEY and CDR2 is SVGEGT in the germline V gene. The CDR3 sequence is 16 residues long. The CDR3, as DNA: TGTGCCAGCAGTTACTCGGGGGGGCCCCCGCACGACGAGCAGTACTTC. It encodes CASSYSGGPPHDEQYF.

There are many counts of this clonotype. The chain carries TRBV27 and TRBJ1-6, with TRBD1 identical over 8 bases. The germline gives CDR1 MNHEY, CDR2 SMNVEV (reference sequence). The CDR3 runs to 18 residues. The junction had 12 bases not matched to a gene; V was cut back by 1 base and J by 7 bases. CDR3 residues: CASSLYLRTGTINSPLHF. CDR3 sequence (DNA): TGTGCCAGCAGTTTATATCTGCGGACAGGGACCATCAATTCACCCCTCCACTTT.

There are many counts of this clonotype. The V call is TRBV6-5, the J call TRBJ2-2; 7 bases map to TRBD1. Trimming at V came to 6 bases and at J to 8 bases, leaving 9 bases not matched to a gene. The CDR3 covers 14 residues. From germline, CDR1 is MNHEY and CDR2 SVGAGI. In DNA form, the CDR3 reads TGTGCCAGCAGCTCGGACAGGATCTTTGGGGAGCTGTTTTTT. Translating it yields CASSSDRIFGELFF.

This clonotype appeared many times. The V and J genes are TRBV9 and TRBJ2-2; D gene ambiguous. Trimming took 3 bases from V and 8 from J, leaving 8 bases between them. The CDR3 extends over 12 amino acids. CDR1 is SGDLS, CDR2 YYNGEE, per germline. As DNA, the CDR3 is TGTGCCAGCAGCGCAAGAGTAGGGGAGCTGTTTTTT. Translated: CASSARVGELFF.

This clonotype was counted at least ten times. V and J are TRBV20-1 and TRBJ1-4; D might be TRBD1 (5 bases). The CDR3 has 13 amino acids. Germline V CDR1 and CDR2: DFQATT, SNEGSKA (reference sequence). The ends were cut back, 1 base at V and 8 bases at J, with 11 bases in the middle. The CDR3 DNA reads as TGCAGTGCTAGAGGCAGGGTTGGGGAAAAACTGTTTTTT. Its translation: CSARGRVGEKLFF.

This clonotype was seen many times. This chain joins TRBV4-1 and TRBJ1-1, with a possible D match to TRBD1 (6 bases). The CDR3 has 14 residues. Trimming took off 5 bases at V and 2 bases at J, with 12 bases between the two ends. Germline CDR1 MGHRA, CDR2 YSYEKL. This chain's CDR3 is CASSGRTVNTEAFF. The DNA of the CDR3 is TGCGCCAGCAGCGGCCGGACAGTTAACACTGAAGCTTTCTTT.

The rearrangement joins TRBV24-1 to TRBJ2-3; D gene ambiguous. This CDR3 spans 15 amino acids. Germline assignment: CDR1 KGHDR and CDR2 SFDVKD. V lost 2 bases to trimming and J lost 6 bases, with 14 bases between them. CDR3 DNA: TGTGCCACCAGTGATTCCGGCCGCTCGGCGGATACGCAGTATTTT. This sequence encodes CATSDSGRSADTQYF.